This TCR beta chain was identified in a study of blood T cell repertoires in COVID-19. As originally analysed: Amplification of reference gene primers was used by the study to estimate nucleated cell counts. TCRdb's copy holds only in-frame clones and misses some; the assay was immunoSEQ multiplex PCR. The V and J calls and the clone size are those of that table, but D and trimming were determined from the DNA. The repertoire holds 90,000 to 130,000 clones, around four fifths seen once, with approximately 15% in the top ten. Germline V gives CDR1 SGHNT, CDR2 YYREEE (reference sequence). There are 13 residues in the CDR3. V was pared by 5 bases and J by 1 base, with 9 bases between.

This TCR was sampled from a woman in her fifties or sixties with acute or convalescent COVID-19. The sequencing sample was made of peripheral blood. The chain is built from TRBV5-4 and TRBJ1-2; TRBD1 is a possible D gene (5 bases). CDR3 loop: CASSFDSNYGYTF. CDR3 bases: TGTGCCAGCAGTTTCGACAGTAACTATGGCTACACCTTC.